The 21 T cell receptor beta chains in this list originate from one sample, sequenced in a study of T cell changes during pregnancy in multiple sclerosis. The data were produced by immunoSEQ multiplex PCR, yet TCRdb's version contains in-frame clones alone and is incomplete. The table shows about 60,000 clones, with about 89% occurring only once. Specimen: CD4+ T cells from peripheral blood mononuclear cells, collected after pregnancy. The receptors shown here come from a female donor in good health, enrolled as a control in a pregnancy study.

The chain couples TRBV19 to TRBJ2-6; perhaps TRBD1 as D (6 bases). With 5 bases removed from V and 0 bases from J, the gap between germline ends came to 11 bases. The CDR3 consists of 16 residues. CDR1 is LNHDA, CDR2 SQIVND, per germline (reference sequence). The CDR3 reads CASSWQGSSGANVLTF. For the CDR3, the DNA is TGTGCCAGTAGTTGGCAGGGGAGCTCTGGGGCCAACGTCCTGACTTTC. The entire variable domain, with the rest obtained from reference TRBV19 and TRBJ2-6, is as follows: DGGITQSPKYLFRKEGQNVTLSCEQNLNHDAMYWYRQDPGQGLRLIYYSQIVNDFQKGDIAEGYSVSREKKESFPLTVTSAQKNPTAFYLCASSWQGSSGANVLTFGAGSRLTVL.

CDR3 in DNA: TGTGCCAGCAGCTTTGGGACAGGGCGTTACGAGCAGTACTTC. Protein sequence: CASSFGTGRYEQYF. The chain is built from TRBV11-2 and TRBJ2-7; 9 nucleotides align to TRBD1. Germline V gene lookup returns CDR1 SGHAT and CDR2 FQNNGV. CDR3 length: 14 residues. V lost 3 bases and J lost 4; bases outside the gene matches: 4.

V usage is TRBV11-2 and J usage is TRBJ2-3; TRBD2 might be the D (7 bases). Trimming left V 8 bases short and J 2 bases short, with 20 bases between. Germline V gene data show CDR1 as SGHAT and CDR2 as FQNNGV. The CDR3 is made up of 16 amino acids. As DNA, the CDR3 is TGTGCCAGCTATGCTACCGGGGGGCCCTTCACAGATACGCAGTATTTT. Its protein is CASYATGGPFTDTQYF.

This rearrangement joins TRBV18 to TRBJ2-1; possibly TRBD1 for D (5 bases). This CDR3 is 13 amino acids long. The germline V gene encodes CDR1 KGHSH and CDR2 LQKENI. Trimming took 2 bases from V and 6 from J, leaving 8 bases between them. The CDR3 spells CASSPGASNEQFF. DNA for the CDR3: TGTGCCAGCTCACCAGGGGCAAGCAATGAGCAGTTCTTC.

This chain joins TRBV7-2 and TRBJ1-1, with TRBD1 matching over 8 bases. CDR1 is SGHTA and CDR2 is FQGNSA in the germline V gene. This CDR3 has 14 amino acids. Losses at the gene ends were 5 bases for V and 1 base for J; bases not matched to a gene: 3. CDR3 amino acids: CASSRGQGNTEAFF. As DNA, the CDR3 is TGTGCCAGCAGCCGTGGACAGGGGAACACTGAAGCTTTCTTT.

The V call is TRBV19, the J call TRBJ2-5; weak D call: TRBD2 (5 bases). CDR3 size: 16 residues. The V end was cut by 1 base, the J end by 1 base, with 13 bases between. Germline CDR1 reads LNHDA; CDR2 reads SQIVND (reference sequence). The DNA for the CDR3 is TGTGCCAGTAGTATAGCCCTTACTAGGTCCCAAGAGACCCAGTACTTC. It yields the protein CASSIALTRSQETQYF.

The rearrangement links TRBV19 to TRBJ1-1; 12 nucleotides match TRBD1. Germline CDR1 is LNHDA and CDR2 is SQIVND (reference sequence). The V segment lost 3 bases and the J segment 2 bases; nucleotides outside the gene matches: 4. The CDR3 extends over 16 amino acids. This CDR3 is CASSMGQGASNTEAFF. The CDR3 nucleotides read TGTGCCAGTAGTATGGGACAGGGGGCCAGTAACACTGAAGCTTTCTTT.

The gene calls are TRBV5-4 and TRBJ2-7, with 7 bases matching TRBD1. With V trimmed by 1 base and J by 2 bases, 3 bases remained unmatched. The length of the CDR3 is 14 residues. Germline loops: CDR1 SGHNT, CDR2 YYREEE (reference sequence). DNA of the CDR3: TGTGCCAGCAGCTTGAGGCAGGGGGCCTACGAGCAGTACTTC. This translates into CASSLRQGAYEQYF.

The V and J genes are TRBV4-3 and TRBJ2-1, with D tentatively TRBD1 (5 bases). CDR3 length: 16 amino acids. V shed 4 bases and J shed 0 bases, with 13 bases lying between them. Germline lookup yields CDR1 LGHNA and CDR2 YSLEER. In nucleotides, the CDR3 is TGCGCCAGCAGCCCAATAGGGGATCGCTCCTACAATGAGCAGTTCTTC. Residues: CASSPIGDRSYNEQFF.

The chain recombines TRBV7-8 with TRBJ1-2; D gene uncertain. The germline gives CDR1 SGHVS, CDR2 FQNEAQ. Trimming shortened V by 0 bases and J by 4 bases, and 12 bases separated the two germline ends. The CDR3 has 15 residues. In DNA form, the CDR3 reads TGTGCCAGCAGCTTAGCGAATGGAGATATCTATGGCTACACCTTC. This gives the protein CASSLANGDIYGYTF.

This clone has only one observation. This chain uses TRBV5-1 with TRBJ1-2; possible D gene TRBD1, 6 bases. The V and J ends lost 5 bases and 6 bases respectively, with 14 bases between them. The CDR3 is 13 residues long. Germline loops: CDR1 SGHRS, CDR2 YFSETQ. The CDR3 sequence is CASSGNRADGYTF. The CDR3 nucleotides are TGCGCCAGCAGTGGTAACAGGGCGGATGGCTACACCTTC.

This clone was detected once. This chain uses TRBV7-8 with TRBJ1-1, with 8 bases aligning to TRBD1. V lost 4 bases and J lost 2; bases outside the gene matches: 9. The germline gives CDR1 SGHVS, CDR2 FQNEAQ. The CDR3 runs to 16 residues. CDR3 sequence: CASSSFYQGANTEAFF. The CDR3 bases are TGTGCCAGCAGCTCATTCTACCAGGGGGCTAACACTGAAGCTTTCTTT.

This chain uses TRBV19 with TRBJ2-5, with D perhaps matching TRBD1 (5 bases). The length of the CDR3 is 15 residues. The V gene lost 4 bases and the J gene lost 5 bases, with 17 bases spanning the gap. Germline loops: CDR1 LNHDA, CDR2 SQIVND (reference sequence). The CDR3 reads CASSKGAARTETQYF. The CDR3 DNA reads TGTGCCAGTAGTAAAGGGGCGGCAAGAACGGAGACCCAGTACTTC.

The V call is TRBV19, the J call TRBJ1-4; possible D gene TRBD1, 5 bases. V was pared by 6 bases and J by 8 bases, with 13 bases between. The germline V gene encodes CDR1 LNHDA and CDR2 SQIVND (reference sequence). The CDR3 covers 13 residues. The chain's CDR3 is CASSFGRAEKLFF. The DNA for the CDR3 is TGTGCCAGTAGCTTTGGCAGGGCCGAAAAACTGTTTTTT.

The rearrangement links TRBV7-9 to TRBJ2-5; TRBD1 agrees at 7 bases. J was trimmed by 5 bases and V by 6 bases; bases with no gene match: 15. This CDR3 comprises 16 residues. Per the germline V gene, CDR1 is SEHNR and CDR2 is FQNEAQ (reference sequence). CDR3 region: CASSSSQGFGRETQYF. CDR3 bases: TGTGCCAGCAGTAGTTCACAGGGGTTTGGAAGGGAGACCCAGTACTTC.

The genes are TRBV14 and TRBJ1-1; the match to TRBD1 covers 7 bases. V lost 6 bases and J lost 3; bases outside the gene matches: 25. The CDR3 contains 20 residues. Germline CDR1 SGHDN, CDR2 FVKESK. CDR3 loop: CASRSVLRPRDSLIDTEAFF. The CDR3 nucleotides are TGTGCCAGCAGAAGCGTCCTACGTCCCCGGGACAGCCTAATTGACACTGAAGCTTTCTTT.

The chain recombines TRBV7-2 with TRBJ1-1; 7 nucleotides align to TRBD1. The junction had 6 bases not matched to a gene; V was cut back by 1 base and J by 4 bases. Germline loops: CDR1 SGHTA, CDR2 FQGNSA. The CDR3 is made up of 15 amino acids. CDR3 nucleotide sequence: TGTGCCAGCAGCTTAGAATCCAGGGGGAGCACTGAAGCTTTCTTT. As protein: CASSLESRGSTEAFF.

The chain links TRBV7-2 to TRBJ2-5; TRBD1 matches at 9 bases. Germline V gene sequence: CDR1 SGHTA, CDR2 FQGNSA. CDR3 length: 15 amino acids. J was trimmed by 4 bases and V by 1 base; bases with no gene match: 4. This CDR3 is CASSLGVTGGETQYF. In DNA, the CDR3 is TGTGCCAGCAGCTTAGGGGTGACAGGGGGAGAGACCCAGTACTTC.

The V gene is TRBV7-2, the J gene TRBJ1-4; 7 nucleotides line up with TRBD1. This CDR3 region has 15 residues. J lost 7 bases, V lost 1 base, and 6 bases had no gene match. Germline CDR1 is SGHTA and CDR2 is FQGNSA. The CDR3 protein is CASSLGPTGVEKLFF. The CDR3 nucleotides are TGTGCCAGCAGCTTAGGCCCTACAGGGGTTGAAAAACTGTTTTTT. The entire variable domain, with the rest obtained from reference TRBV7-2 and TRBJ1-4, is as follows: GAGVSQSPSNKVTEKGKDVELRCDPISGHTALYWYRQSLGQGLEFLIYFQGNSAPDKSGLPSDRFSAERTGGSVSTLTIQRTQQEDSAVYLCASSLGPTGVEKLFFGSGTQLSVL.

The V call is TRBV7-3, the J call TRBJ1-2, with a tentative D call TRBD1 (6 bases). The germline V and J ends were trimmed by 5 bases and 7 bases, with 23 bases remaining between them. The germline V gene has CDR1 SGHTA and CDR2 FQGTGA. The CDR3 contains 16 residues. CDR3 in DNA: TGTGCCAGCAGCAGGGCCACCAGCGGGGGGCGCGGTGGCTACACCTTC. Translated, it gives CASSRATSGGRGGYTF.

This chain connects TRBV5-4 to TRBJ1-6; 10 positions match TRBD1. The CDR3 has 17 residues. The germline gives CDR1 SGHNT, CDR2 YYREEE (reference sequence). J gave up 0 bases and V 0 bases, and 0 bases lay outside the gene matches. CDR3 sequence (DNA): TGTGCCAGCAGCTTGGGGACAGGGGGCTCCTATAATTCACCCCTCCACTTT. Its protein is CASSLGTGGSYNSPLHF. The entire variable domain, with the rest obtained from reference TRBV5-4 and TRBJ1-6, is as follows: ETGVTQSPTHLIKTRGQQVTLRCSSQSGHNTVSWYQQALGQGPQFIFQYYREEENGRGNFPPRFSGLQFPNYSSELNVNALELDDSALYLCASSLGTGGSYNSPLHFGNGTRLTVT.